A selection of T cell receptor beta chains follows, all from one sample in a study of response to subunit inactivated influenza vaccine. One entry per CDR3 protein results from TCRdb running MiXCR on the RT-PCR reads. This sample has fewer than 750,000 distinct CDR3 sequences, with around 13% found just once. Material: PBMCs from blood, obtained 11 to 12 days after vaccination. The receptors shown here come from a man aged 50-59 years who received an inactivated influenza vaccine. Both conserved end residues are trimmed from each CDR3.

v_gene: TRBV12-3/TRBV12-4
CDR3aa: ASSFSGGGAGANVLT

v_gene: TRBV12-3/TRBV12-4
CDR3aa: ASSPSGTPGGYT

v_gene: TRBV4-1
CDR3aa: ASSHRENTGELF

v_gene: TRBV5-1
CDR3aa: ASSLDGGPHNEQF

v_gene: TRBV7-9
CDR3aa: ASSSGLAGDEQY

v_gene: TRBV7-6
CDR3aa: ASSRSEGYEQY

v_gene: TRBV12-3/TRBV12-4
CDR3aa: ASSFYSLHEETQY

v_gene: TRBV6-2/TRBV6-3
CDR3aa: ASSYEGYEQY

v_gene: TRBV2
CDR3aa: ASRQRQGAFSGANVLT

v_gene: TRBV7-2
CDR3aa: ASSFSGGEPAQPQH

v_gene: TRBV6-5
CDR3aa: ASSYSHPPNNEQF

v_gene: TRBV7-2
CDR3aa: ASSLGQGFNEKLF

v_gene: TRBV6-4
CDR3aa: ASSQTAQAQPDYGYT

v_gene: TRBV6-2/TRBV6-3
CDR3aa: ASSRDGPYQPQH

v_gene: TRBV6-1
CDR3aa: ASSVTMTQGSDEQY

v_gene: TRBV5-1
CDR3aa: ASSPAWTSNEKLF

v_gene: TRBV6-2/TRBV6-3
CDR3aa: ASSPQGVDYEQY

v_gene: TRBV2
CDR3aa: ASQRDRGNSNQPQH

v_gene: TRBV5-1
CDR3aa: ASSGDLTNEKLF

v_gene: TRBV28
CDR3aa: ASGTAYNSPLH

v_gene: TRBV10-3
CDR3aa: ANPGTSGRRSYNEQF

v_gene: TRBV5-5
CDR3aa: ASSFSGTGIYTGELF

v_gene: TRBV12-3/TRBV12-4
CDR3aa: ASSLGPNQETQY

v_gene: TRBV29-1
CDR3aa: SGRVGGNTIY

v_gene: TRBV6-2/TRBV6-3
CDR3aa: ASKVQMDQETQY

v_gene: TRBV11-1
CDR3aa: ASSLVGLAGGNEQF

v_gene: TRBV10-3
CDR3aa: AIKKGGTGTDTQY

v_gene: TRBV29-1
CDR3aa: SVPRADTQY

v_gene: TRBV3-1
CDR3aa: ASSQFGLISGNTIY

v_gene: TRBV15
CDR3aa: ATSRVLAGARSQY

v_gene: TRBV7-2
CDR3aa: ASSTSGGGNSPLH

v_gene: TRBV19
CDR3aa: ASSIFVWQANQPQH

v_gene: TRBV6-2/TRBV6-3
CDR3aa: ATRQGTEAF

v_gene: TRBV25-1
CDR3aa: ASGQTGRNSPLH

v_gene: TRBV29-1
CDR3aa: SVQGQANTEAF

v_gene: TRBV6-5
CDR3aa: ASSYSGTDSAGHLH

v_gene: TRBV6-1
CDR3aa: ASSQDRVYNEQF

v_gene: TRBV7-2
CDR3aa: ASAASGTYEQY

v_gene: TRBV10-3
CDR3aa: AISGTRDSYGYT

v_gene: TRBV5-1
CDR3aa: ASSSSLAGEDEQY

v_gene: TRBV9
CDR3aa: ASSVFRGASTDTQY

v_gene: TRBV10-3
CDR3aa: ATSASTGTDSYEQY

v_gene: TRBV7-2
CDR3aa: ASSYQEHTDTQY

v_gene: TRBV5-1
CDR3aa: ASTKQGLNTGELF

v_gene: TRBV29-1
CDR3aa: SVVMAGTDTQY

v_gene: TRBV15
CDR3aa: ATMSPPEGETQY

v_gene: TRBV7-2
CDR3aa: ASTFPIYTTDTQY